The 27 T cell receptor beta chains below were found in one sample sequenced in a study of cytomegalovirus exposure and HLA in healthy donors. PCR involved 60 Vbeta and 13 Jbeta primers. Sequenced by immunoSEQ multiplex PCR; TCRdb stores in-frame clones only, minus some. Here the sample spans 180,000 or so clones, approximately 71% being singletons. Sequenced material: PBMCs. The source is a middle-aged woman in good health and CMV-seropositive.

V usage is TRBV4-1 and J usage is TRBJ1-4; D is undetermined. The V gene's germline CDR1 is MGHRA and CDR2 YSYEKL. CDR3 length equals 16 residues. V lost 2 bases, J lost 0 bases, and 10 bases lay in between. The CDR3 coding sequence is TGCGCCAGCAGCCAAACCCGAGGTTCAACTAATGAAAAACTGTTTTTT. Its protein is CASSQTRGSTNEKLFF.

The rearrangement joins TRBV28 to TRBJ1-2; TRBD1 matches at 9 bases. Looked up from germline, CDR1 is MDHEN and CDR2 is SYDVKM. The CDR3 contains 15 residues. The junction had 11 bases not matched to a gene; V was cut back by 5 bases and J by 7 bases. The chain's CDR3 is CASSLQGAAGVGYTF. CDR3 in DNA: TGTGCCAGCAGTCTACAGGGGGCTGCTGGGGTTGGCTACACCTTC.

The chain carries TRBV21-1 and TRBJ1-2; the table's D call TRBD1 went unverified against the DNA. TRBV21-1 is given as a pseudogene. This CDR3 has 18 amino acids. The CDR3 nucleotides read TGTGCCAGCAGCCAAAACCGGGACAGGAGTTCTATTTCCTATGGCTACACCTTC. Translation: CASSQNRDRSSISYGYTF.

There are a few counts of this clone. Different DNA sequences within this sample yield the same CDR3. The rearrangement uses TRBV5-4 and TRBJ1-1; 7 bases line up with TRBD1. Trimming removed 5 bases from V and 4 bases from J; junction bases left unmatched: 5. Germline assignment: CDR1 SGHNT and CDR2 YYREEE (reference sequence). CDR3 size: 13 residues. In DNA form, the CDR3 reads TGTGCCAGCAGATCTCAGGGGGGCACTGAAGCTTTCTTT. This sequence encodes CASRSQGGTEAFF.

The CDR3 DNA is TGTGCCAGCAGTTACTACAGGGTAGGGGAAAAACTGTTTTTT. It encodes CASSYYRVGEKLFF. The rearrangement joins TRBV6-6 to TRBJ1-4; possibly TRBD1 for D (6 bases). Germline V gives CDR1 MNHNY, CDR2 SVGAGI (reference sequence). This CDR3 comprises 14 residues. V was cut by 1 base and J by 8 bases, with 11 bases left in between.

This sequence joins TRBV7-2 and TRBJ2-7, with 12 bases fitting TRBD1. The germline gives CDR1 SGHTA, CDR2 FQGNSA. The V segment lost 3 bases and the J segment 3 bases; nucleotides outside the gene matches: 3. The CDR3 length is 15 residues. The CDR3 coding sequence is TGTGCCAGCAGCTTGGGGACAGGGGGCTTCTACGAGCAGTACTTC. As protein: CASSLGTGGFYEQYF.

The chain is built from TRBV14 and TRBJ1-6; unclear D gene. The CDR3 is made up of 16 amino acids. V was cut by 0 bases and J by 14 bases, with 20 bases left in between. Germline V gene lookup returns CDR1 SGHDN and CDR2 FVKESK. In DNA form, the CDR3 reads TGTGCCAGCAGCCAAGAAGGCAGGCCTCCAGGAAAGACCCTCCACTTT. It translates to CASSQEGRPPGKTLHF.

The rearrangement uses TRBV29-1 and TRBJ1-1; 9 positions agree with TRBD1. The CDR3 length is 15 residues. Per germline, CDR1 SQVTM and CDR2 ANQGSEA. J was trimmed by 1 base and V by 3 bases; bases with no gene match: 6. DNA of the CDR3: TGCAGCGTTGAGGGGACAGGGTGGAGGAACACTGAAGCTTTCTTT. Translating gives CSVEGTGWRNTEAFF.

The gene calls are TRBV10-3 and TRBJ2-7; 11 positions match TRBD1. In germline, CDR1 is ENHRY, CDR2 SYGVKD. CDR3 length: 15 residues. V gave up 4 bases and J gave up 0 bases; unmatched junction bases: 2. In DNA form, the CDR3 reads TGTGCCATCAGTGGGGGGACAGGGGGCTCCTACGAGCAGTACTTC. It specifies CAISGGTGGSYEQYF.

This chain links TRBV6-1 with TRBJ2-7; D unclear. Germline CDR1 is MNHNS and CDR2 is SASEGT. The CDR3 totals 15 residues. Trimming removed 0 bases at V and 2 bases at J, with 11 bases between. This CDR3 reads CASSEAQQKTYEQYF. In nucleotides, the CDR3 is TGTGCCAGCAGTGAAGCGCAACAGAAAACCTACGAGCAGTACTTC.

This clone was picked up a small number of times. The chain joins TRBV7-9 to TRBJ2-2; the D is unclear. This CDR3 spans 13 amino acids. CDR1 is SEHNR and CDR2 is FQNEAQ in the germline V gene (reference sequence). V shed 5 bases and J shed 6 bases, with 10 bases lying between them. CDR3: CASSARGAGELFF. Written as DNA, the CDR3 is TGTGCCAGCAGCGCGAGAGGCGCCGGGGAGCTGTTTTTT.

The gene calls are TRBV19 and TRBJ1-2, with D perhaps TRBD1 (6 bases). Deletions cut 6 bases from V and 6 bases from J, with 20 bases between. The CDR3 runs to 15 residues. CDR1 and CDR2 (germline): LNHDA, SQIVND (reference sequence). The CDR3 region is CASSTHASGDDGYTF. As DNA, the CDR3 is TGTGCCAGTAGCACCCATGCGTCAGGGGACGATGGCTACACCTTC.

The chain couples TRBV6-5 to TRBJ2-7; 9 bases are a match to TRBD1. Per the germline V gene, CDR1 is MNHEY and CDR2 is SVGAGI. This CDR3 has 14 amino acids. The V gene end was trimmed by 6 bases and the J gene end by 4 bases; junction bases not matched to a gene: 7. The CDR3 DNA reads TGTGCCAGCAGCCGACAGGGGGGGATATACGAGCAGTACTTC. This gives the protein CASSRQGGIYEQYF.

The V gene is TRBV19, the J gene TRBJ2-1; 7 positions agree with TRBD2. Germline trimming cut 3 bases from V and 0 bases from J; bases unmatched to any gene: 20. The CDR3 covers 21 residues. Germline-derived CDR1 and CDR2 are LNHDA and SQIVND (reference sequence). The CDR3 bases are TGTGCCAGTAGTATGCCCGAGCGACTAGCACAATTACAGAGCTCCTACAATGAGCAGTTCTTC. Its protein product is CASSMPERLAQLQSSYNEQFF.

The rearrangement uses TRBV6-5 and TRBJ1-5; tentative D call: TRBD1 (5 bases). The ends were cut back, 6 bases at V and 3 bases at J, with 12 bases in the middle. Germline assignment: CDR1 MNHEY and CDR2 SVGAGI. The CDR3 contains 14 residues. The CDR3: CASSPDRNNQPQHF. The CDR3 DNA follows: TGTGCCAGCAGCCCTGACAGAAACAATCAGCCCCAGCATTTT.

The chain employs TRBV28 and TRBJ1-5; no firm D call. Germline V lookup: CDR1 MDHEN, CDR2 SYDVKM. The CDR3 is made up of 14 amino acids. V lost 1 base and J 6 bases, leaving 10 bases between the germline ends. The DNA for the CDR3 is TGTGCCAGCAGTTTATTGGGCAGAACTCAGCCCCAGCATTTT. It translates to CASSLLGRTQPQHF.

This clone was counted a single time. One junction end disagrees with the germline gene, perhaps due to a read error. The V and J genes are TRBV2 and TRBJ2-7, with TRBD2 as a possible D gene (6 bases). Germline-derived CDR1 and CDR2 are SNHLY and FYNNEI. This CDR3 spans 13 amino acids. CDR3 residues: CASRKKIGTPPRF. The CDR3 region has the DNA TGTGCCAGCAGAAAAAAAATCGGGACTCCACCCCGCTTC.

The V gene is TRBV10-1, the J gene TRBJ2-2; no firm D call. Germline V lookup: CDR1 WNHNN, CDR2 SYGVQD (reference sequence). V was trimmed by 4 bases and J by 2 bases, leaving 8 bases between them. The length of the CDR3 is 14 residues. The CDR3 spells CASSVRQNTGELFF. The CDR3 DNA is TGCGCCAGCAGTGTTCGACAAAACACCGGGGAGCTGTTTTTT.

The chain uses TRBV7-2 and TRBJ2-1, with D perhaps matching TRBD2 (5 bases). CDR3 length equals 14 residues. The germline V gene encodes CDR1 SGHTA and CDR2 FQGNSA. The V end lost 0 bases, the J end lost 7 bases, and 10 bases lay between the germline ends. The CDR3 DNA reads TGTGCCAGCAGCTTAGCAGGGAGAAGTAATGAGCAGTTCTTC. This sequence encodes CASSLAGRSNEQFF.

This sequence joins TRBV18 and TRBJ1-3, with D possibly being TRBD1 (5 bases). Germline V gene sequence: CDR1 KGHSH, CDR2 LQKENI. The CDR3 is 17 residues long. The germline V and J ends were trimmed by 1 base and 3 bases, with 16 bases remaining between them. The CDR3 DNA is TGTGCCAGCTCACCACGCTTAACCCGGGGGTTTGGAAACACCATATATTTT. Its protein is CASSPRLTRGFGNTIYF.

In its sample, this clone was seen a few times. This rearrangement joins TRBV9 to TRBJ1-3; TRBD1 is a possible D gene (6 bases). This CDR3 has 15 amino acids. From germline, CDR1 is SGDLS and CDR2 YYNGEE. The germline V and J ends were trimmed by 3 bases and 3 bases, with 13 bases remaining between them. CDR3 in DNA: TGTGCCAGCAGCGAGAACAGGGTTGGTGGAAACACCATATATTTT. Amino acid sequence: CASSENRVGGNTIYF. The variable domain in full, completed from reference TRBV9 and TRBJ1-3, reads DSGVTQTPKHLITATGQRVTLRCSPRSGDLSVYWYQQSLDQGLQFLIQYYNGEERAKGNILERFSAQQFPDLHSELNLSSLELGDSALYFCASSENRVGGNTIYFGEGSWLTVV.

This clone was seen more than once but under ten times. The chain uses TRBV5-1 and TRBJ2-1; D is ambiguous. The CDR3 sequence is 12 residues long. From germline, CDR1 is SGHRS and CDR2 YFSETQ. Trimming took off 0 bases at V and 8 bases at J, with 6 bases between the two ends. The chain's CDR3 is CASSLGADEQFF. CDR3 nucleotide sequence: TGCGCCAGCAGCTTGGGGGCAGATGAGCAGTTCTTC.

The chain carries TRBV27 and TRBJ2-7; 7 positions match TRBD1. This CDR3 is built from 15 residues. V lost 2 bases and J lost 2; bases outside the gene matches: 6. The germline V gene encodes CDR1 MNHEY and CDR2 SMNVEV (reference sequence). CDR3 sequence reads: CASSLSSDRTYEQYF. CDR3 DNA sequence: TGTGCCAGCAGTTTAAGCTCGGACAGGACCTACGAGCAGTACTTC.

Here the CDR3 reads CASSLQGANSYEQYF. Here the CDR3 DNA reads TGTGCCAGCAGCTTACAGGGGGCGAACTCCTACGAGCAGTACTTC. The rearrangement joins TRBV7-9 to TRBJ2-7, with 8 bases matching TRBD1. The CDR3 is 15 residues long. V trimming: 2 bases; J trimming: 0 bases; junction bases outside the gene matches: 3. The V gene's germline CDR1 is SEHNR and CDR2 FQNEAQ (reference sequence).

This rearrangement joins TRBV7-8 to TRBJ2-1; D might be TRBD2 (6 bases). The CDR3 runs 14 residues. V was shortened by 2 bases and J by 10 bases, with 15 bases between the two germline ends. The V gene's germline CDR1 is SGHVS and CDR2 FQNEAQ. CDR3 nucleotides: TGTGCCAGCAGCTTAATTCCGGGAGACCCCGAGCAGTTCTTC. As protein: CASSLIPGDPEQFF.

The CDR3 DNA follows: TGTGCCAGCAGCTTAGGTAACAGGGGTTATGGCTACACCTTC. Its protein is CASSLGNRGYGYTF. This sequence joins TRBV11-2 and TRBJ1-2; 7 bases are a match to TRBD1. The V and J ends lost 1 base and 5 bases, in that order; junction bases with no gene match: 4. This CDR3 region has 14 residues. Per germline, CDR1 SGHAT and CDR2 FQNNGV.

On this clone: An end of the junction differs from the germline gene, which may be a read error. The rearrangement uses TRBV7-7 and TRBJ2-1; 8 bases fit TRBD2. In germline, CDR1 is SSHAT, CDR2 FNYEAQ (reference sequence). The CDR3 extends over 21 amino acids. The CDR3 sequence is CASSPGASTGGPSRTYNEQFF. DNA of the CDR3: TGTGCTAGCAGCCCCGGAGCATCAACGGGAGGGCCGAGTAGGACCTACAATGAGCAGTTCTTC. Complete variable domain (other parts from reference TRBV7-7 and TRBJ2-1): GAGVSQSPRYKVTKRGQDVTLRCDPISSHATLYWYQQALGQGPEFLTYFNYEAQPDKSGLPSDRFSAERPEGSISTLTIQRTEQRDSAMYRCASSPGASTGGPSRTYNEQFFGPGTRLTVL.